What follows are 20 T cell receptor beta chains derived from one specimen sequenced in a study of radiotherapy plus CTLA-4 blockade in lung cancer. This table comes from immunoSEQ multiplex PCR, and its TCRdb copy is limited to in-frame clones, with some not included. The repertoire holds tens of thousands of clones, with around 69% as singletons. The specimen comprised peripheral blood, sampled from a patient treated with radiotherapy plus ipilimumab. Source of these receptors: a human donor with non-small cell lung cancer who had stable disease on radiotherapy plus ipilimumab.

V is TRBV2 and J is TRBJ2-7; D remains ambiguous. Germline V gene sequence: CDR1 SNHLY, CDR2 FYNNEI. The CDR3 extends over 10 amino acids. Trimming took 2 bases from V and 4 from J, leaving 0 bases between them. DNA of the CDR3: TGTGCCAGCAGTGAATACGAGCAGTACTTC. It specifies CASSEYEQYF.

The chain combines TRBV7-2 with TRBJ2-2, with TRBD1 matching over 11 bases. Trimming at V came to 2 bases and at J to 10 bases, leaving 9 bases not matched to a gene. From germline, CDR1 is SGHTA and CDR2 FQGNSA. The CDR3 runs to 16 residues. CDR3 in amino acids: CASSLMDRGHKEELFF. CDR3 bases: TGTGCCAGCAGCTTAATGGACAGGGGGCATAAGGAGGAGCTGTTTTTT. Drawing the rest from reference TRBV7-2 and TRBJ2-2, the complete variable domain is GAGVSQSPSNKVTEKGKDVELRCDPISGHTALYWYRQSLGQGLEFLIYFQGNSAPDKSGLPSDRFSAERTGGSVSTLTIQRTQQEDSAVYLCASSLMDRGHKEELFFGEGSRLTVL.

The chain combines TRBV5-5 with TRBJ1-6; D is unclear. CDR3 size: 14 residues. With 2 bases removed from V and 7 bases from J, the gap between germline ends came to 10 bases. Germline CDR1 SGHKS, CDR2 YYEKEE (reference sequence). The CDR3 DNA reads TGTGCCAGCAGCTTTCGGGAACGGAATTCACCCCTCCACTTT. Translation: CASSFRERNSPLHF.

This clone was counted between two and nine times. The CDR3: CASSPGQFSATQYF. DNA of the CDR3: TGTGCCAGCAGCCCTGGACAGTTCTCAGCTACGCAGTATTTT. The rearrangement uses TRBV14 and TRBJ2-3; a possible D gene is TRBD1 (6 bases). The length of the CDR3 is 14 residues. Germline CDR1 is SGHDN and CDR2 is FVKESK. Trimming pared 4 bases from V and 8 bases from J, leaving 16 bases between.

There are a few counts of this clone. Germline and junction disagree at one end, which may indicate a read error. The CDR3 loop is CAISEPRTGGGSYTF. The CDR3 DNA sequence: TGTGCCATCAGTGAGCCCAGGACAGGGGGAGGGAGCTACACCTTC. The rearrangement links TRBV6-1 to TRBJ1-2; 10 bases line up with TRBD1. In germline, CDR1 is MNHNS, CDR2 SASEGT. This CDR3 contains 15 residues.

This clone was detected many times. As DNA, the CDR3 is TGCGCCAGCAGCCCTGGTCCCAGGGAGGGGAACACCATATATTTT. As protein: CASSPGPREGNTIYF. The J gene is TRBJ1-3, the V gene TRBV5-1; maybe TRBD1 (5 bases). Germline CDR1 is SGHRS and CDR2 is YFSETQ. The CDR3 length is 15 residues. The germline V and J ends were trimmed by 4 bases and 7 bases, with 18 bases remaining between them.

This chain joins TRBV4-1 and TRBJ2-1; 9 bases agree with TRBD2. Looked up from germline, CDR1 is MGHRA and CDR2 is YSYEKL. The CDR3 extends over 15 amino acids. With 0 bases clipped from V and 4 bases from J, the junction kept 1 base outside the gene matches. CDR3 sequence: CASSQEGLAYNEQFF. DNA for the CDR3: TGCGCCAGCAGCCAAGAAGGACTAGCGTACAATGAGCAGTTCTTC.

The chain combines TRBV27 with TRBJ2-7; unclear D gene. V was pared by 7 bases and J by 0 bases, with 4 bases between. The CDR3 contains 11 residues. Germline loops: CDR1 MNHEY, CDR2 SMNVEV (reference sequence). CDR3 DNA sequence: TGTGCCAGCACCCTCTCCTACGAGCAGTACTTC. It translates to CASTLSYEQYF.

The chain couples TRBV6-4 to TRBJ2-1; the D gene is possibly TRBD2 (7 bases). V lost 3 bases and J lost 6, with 15 bases in between. Germline V lookup: CDR1 MRHNA, CDR2 SNTAGT. The CDR3 totals 15 residues. The CDR3 nucleotides read TGTGCCAGCAGTGAATCCCAAGGGGGGGGCAATGAGCAGTTCTTC. Its translation: CASSESQGGGNEQFF.

This chain links TRBV19 with TRBJ1-1, with 10 bases matching TRBD1. The CDR3 is 17 residues long. V shed 7 bases, J shed 5 bases, and the junction held 16 bases outside the gene matches. Germline CDR1 reads LNHDA; CDR2 reads SQIVND (reference sequence). The CDR3 DNA reads as TGTGCCAGTACTCCGGGACAGGGGTCCCCCCGAGGGACTGAAGCTTTCTTT. Translating gives CASTPGQGSPRGTEAFF.

The rearrangement links TRBV5-1 to TRBJ1-1, with 7 positions matching TRBD1. Germline CDR1 SGHRS, CDR2 YFSETQ. Trimming at V came to 3 bases and at J to 5 bases, leaving 19 bases not matched to a gene. The CDR3 spans 18 residues. For the CDR3, the DNA is TGCGCCAGCAGCTCCGACAGGGCTTGGGGTTTTCAAGGGACTGAAGCTTTCTTT. This codes for CASSSDRAWGFQGTEAFF. Looking up the rest from reference TRBV5-1 and TRBJ1-1 gives the full variable domain: KAGVTQTPRYLIKTRGQQVTLSCSPISGHRSVSWYQQTPGQGLQFLFEYFSETQRNKGNFPGRFSGRQFSNSRSEMNVSTLELGDSALYLCASSSDRAWGFQGTEAFFGQGTRLTVV.

This chain uses TRBV6-1 with TRBJ1-1, with TRBD1 as a possible D gene (5 bases). Deletions cut 7 bases from V and 0 bases from J, with 15 bases between. The germline CDR1 and CDR2 sequences are MNHNS and SASEGT. The CDR3 runs to 15 residues. The CDR3 region has the DNA TGTGCCAGCATTCGGATGACAGACTTGAACACTGAAGCTTTCTTT. Encoded protein: CASIRMTDLNTEAFF.

The V call is TRBV28, the J call TRBJ2-1; 9 bases are shared with TRBD1. The V gene's germline CDR1 is MDHEN and CDR2 SYDVKM. The CDR3 has 15 amino acids. V dropped 6 bases and J dropped 5; count of bases not matched to a gene: 8. CDR3 region: CASRDTGGAHNEQFF. The DNA of the CDR3 is TGTGCCAGCAGGGATACAGGGGGCGCACACAATGAGCAGTTCTTC.

The J gene is TRBJ1-5, the V gene TRBV19; maybe TRBD1 (5 bases). V was trimmed by 6 bases and J by 6 bases, leaving 12 bases between them. Germline V CDR1 and CDR2: LNHDA, SQIVND (reference sequence). CDR3 length: 13 amino acids. CDR3 residues: CASSDVGGQPQHF. Here the CDR3 DNA reads TGTGCCAGTAGCGACGTCGGGGGTCAGCCCCAGCATTTT.

The V and J genes are TRBV28 and TRBJ1-1; TRBD1 might be the D (6 bases). V lost 6 bases and J lost 0, with 11 bases in between. CDR1 and CDR2 (germline): MDHEN, SYDVKM. This CDR3 has 14 residues. The CDR3 sequence: CASSTGQLNTEAFF. Here the CDR3 DNA reads TGTGCCAGCAGCACAGGACAGCTGAACACTGAAGCTTTCTTT.

The CDR3: CASPGDRESISPLHF. The CDR3 region has the DNA TGTGCCAGCCCCGGGGACAGGGAGAGTATTTCACCCCTCCACTTT. The chain uses TRBV6-1 and TRBJ1-6, with 9 bases matching TRBD1. The germline V gene encodes CDR1 MNHNS and CDR2 SASEGT. This CDR3 is 15 amino acids long. The trim removed 8 bases at V and 9 bases at J, leaving 11 bases unmatched.

The CDR3 coding sequence is TGTGCCACCAGCAGAGGGGGACCCGCGAACACCGGGGAGCTGTTTTTT. Its translation: CATSRGGPANTGELFF. The chain carries TRBV15 and TRBJ2-2; the D gene could be TRBD1 or TRBD2 (5 bases each). The CDR3 runs to 16 residues. The V end was cut by 1 base, the J end by 0 bases, with 9 bases between. Germline CDR1 LNHNV, CDR2 YYDKDF (reference sequence).

V usage is TRBV5-6 and J usage is TRBJ1-2; D gene unclear. The germline CDR1 and CDR2 sequences are SGHDT and YYEEEE. The CDR3 totals 16 residues. Trimming pared 4 bases from V and 2 bases from J, leaving 18 bases between. The CDR3 coding sequence is TGTGCCAGCAGCAGGTTAGGTAATGCGGAGAACTATGGCTACACCTTC. It yields the protein CASSRLGNAENYGYTF.

CDR3 nucleotide sequence: TGTGCCAGCAGTGAAGACTCAGATACGCAGTATTTT. It codes for CASSEDSDTQYF. The rearrangement links TRBV6-4 to TRBJ2-3; D gene ambiguous. This CDR3 spans 12 amino acids. The V end was cut by 3 bases, the J end by 4 bases, with 5 bases between. Germline values: CDR1 MRHNA, CDR2 SNTAGT.

This clone was seen a single time. This chain joins TRBV20-1 and TRBJ2-1, with no clear D. The CDR3 spans 10 residues. Trimming stripped 5 bases from V and 3 bases from J, with 2 bases between. Germline CDR1 reads DFQATT; CDR2 reads SNEGSKA (reference sequence). This chain's CDR3 is CSARYNEQFF. The CDR3 region has the DNA TGCAGTGCTCGCTACAATGAGCAGTTCTTC.